The 32 T cell receptor beta chains below were found in one sample sequenced in a study of blood T cell repertoires in COVID-19 (dated by TCRdb to about 2020). The library was made by the immunoSEQ multiplex PCR assay. As stored in TCRdb, this immuneACCESS dataset retains in-frame rearrangements with V and J assigned. A fraction of the clones does not appear; measured against another copy, unresolved V genes explain less than half of the discrepancy, and the remainder lacks a known reason. The sample records over 150,000 clones, approximately 86% of which are singletons. The ten largest make up around 2.7% of the sample. The source material was peripheral blood. These receptors were taken from a man aged 35 to 55 with active or convalescent COVID-19.

The V call is TRBV7-9, the J call TRBJ2-5; 16 bases map to TRBD2. V dropped 5 bases and J dropped 5; count of bases not matched to a gene: 8. The CDR3 has 17 amino acids. Per germline, CDR1 SEHNR and CDR2 FQNEAQ (reference sequence). The CDR3 nucleotides read TGTGCCAGCAGCGGCGGGACTAGCGGGGGGGCGACGGAGACCCAGTACTTC. Its protein is CASSGGTSGGATETQYF.

In this sample, this clone turned up once. The chain joins TRBV21-1 to TRBJ1-1; whether TRBD1, the table's D call, matches the DNA was not checked. TRBV21-1 is described as a pseudogene. This CDR3 is built from 15 residues. The CDR3 sequence: CASSPLSGAGTEAFF. DNA for the CDR3: TGTGCCAGCAGCCCCCTGTCAGGGGCCGGCACTGAAGCTTTCTTT.

The chain uses TRBV28 and TRBJ2-5; 8 positions agree with TRBD2. The CDR3 covers 13 residues. Losses at the gene ends were 10 bases for V and 1 base for J; bases not matched to a gene: 5. CDR1 MDHEN and CDR2 SYDVKM come from the germline V gene. This chain's CDR3 is CANSGGGQETQYF. The CDR3, as DNA: TGTGCCAACTCGGGGGGGGGCCAAGAGACCCAGTACTTC.

V gene TRBV19 combines with J gene TRBJ1-6; 7 bases are shared with TRBD1. This CDR3 comprises 19 residues. With V trimmed by 8 bases and J by 0 bases, 16 bases remained unmatched. Germline lookup yields CDR1 LNHDA and CDR2 SQIVND (reference sequence). The DNA for the CDR3 is TGTGCCAGTCGATCGACAGGGAACGGGAGAAGCTCCTATAATTCACCCCTCCACTTT. Translated, it gives CASRSTGNGRSSYNSPLHF.

The chain is built from TRBV11-2 and TRBJ1-6; D perhaps matches TRBD1 (5 bases). Germline-derived CDR1 and CDR2 are SGHAT and FQNNGV. The ends were cut back, 2 bases at V and 6 bases at J, with 11 bases in the middle. This CDR3 has 15 amino acids. Here the CDR3 reads CASSLLTGANSPLHF. Here the CDR3 DNA reads TGTGCCAGCAGCTTATTAACTGGGGCTAATTCACCCCTCCACTTT. The entire variable domain, with the rest obtained from reference TRBV11-2 and TRBJ1-6, is as follows: EAGVAQSPRYKIIEKRQSVAFWCNPISGHATLYWYQQILGQGPKLLIQFQNNGVVDDSQLPKDRFSAERLKGVDSTLKIQPAKLEDSAVYLCASSLLTGANSPLHFGNGTRLTVT.

The CDR3 here is CATVKSGTGLGTIQDEQFF. The DNA for the CDR3 is TGTGCCACCGTTAAATCCGGGACAGGGTTGGGGACAATTCAAGATGAGCAGTTCTTC. The chain links TRBV9 to TRBJ2-1, with 9 bases aligning to TRBD1. The CDR3 extends over 19 amino acids. Germline trimming cut 9 bases from V and 8 bases from J; bases unmatched to any gene: 27. Germline V gene data show CDR1 as SGDLS and CDR2 as YYNGEE. The full variable domain, with the rest looked up from reference TRBV9 and TRBJ2-1, is DSGVTQTPKHLITATGQRVTLRCSPRSGDLSVYWYQQSLDQGLQFLIQYYNGEERAKGNILERFSAQQFPDLHSELNLSSLELGDSALYFCATVKSGTGLGTIQDEQFFGPGTRLTVL.

This chain joins TRBV3-1 (or the pseudogene TRBV3-2) and TRBJ2-5, with TRBD1 as a possible D gene (5 bases). The germline V gene has CDR1 LGHDT and CDR2 YNNKEL (reference sequence). The CDR3 runs 15 residues. Trimming took off 4 bases at V and 5 bases at J, with 17 bases between the two ends. CDR3: CASSLRTQKVETQYF. The CDR3, as DNA: TGTGCCAGCAGCCTCCGGACACAGAAAGTGGAGACCCAGTACTTC.

The gene calls are TRBV30 and TRBJ2-1, with TRBD1 identical over 11 bases. CDR1 and CDR2 (germline): GTSNPN, SVGIG (reference sequence). The V and J ends lost 1 base and 4 bases, in that order; junction bases with no gene match: 15. The CDR3 totals 19 residues. In DNA form, the CDR3 reads TGTGCCTGGAGTGGGGGACAGGGGGAGGCGGCAGGGGCTTACAATGAGCAGTTCTTC. It encodes CAWSGGQGEAAGAYNEQFF.

This clone came up once. J is TRBJ1-2 and V is TRBV5-1, with D possibly being TRBD1 (5 bases). The ends were cut back, 1 base at V and 13 bases at J, with 17 bases in the middle. There are 13 residues in the CDR3. The germline gives CDR1 SGHRS, CDR2 YFSETQ. The CDR3 region is CASSLSVSGEGTF. The CDR3 nucleotides read TGCGCCAGCAGCTTGAGCGTCTCGGGGGAGGGCACCTTC.

The chain employs TRBV19 and TRBJ2-1; D is possibly TRBD1 (6 bases). This CDR3 spans 13 amino acids. Between the trimmed V and J ends, which lost 4 bases and 3 bases, there was a span of 7 bases. Germline-derived CDR1 and CDR2 are LNHDA and SQIVND (reference sequence). The CDR3 DNA is TGTGCCAGTAGTAGGGACAACTACAATGAGCAGTTCTTC. Translating it yields CASSRDNYNEQFF.

The chain employs TRBV7-2 and TRBJ1-1, with TRBD1 as a possible D gene (5 bases). The V end was cut by 5 bases, the J end by 2 bases, with 9 bases between. In germline, CDR1 is SGHTA, CDR2 FQGNSA. The CDR3 totals 13 residues. CDR3 protein: CASSPRVNTEAFF. As DNA, the CDR3 is TGTGCCAGCAGCCCCAGGGTTAACACTGAAGCTTTCTTT.

The chain is built from TRBV6-2 or TRBV6-3 and TRBJ2-2; D may be TRBD2 (6 bases). CDR1 MNHEY and CDR2 SVGEGT come from the germline V gene. This CDR3 is 15 amino acids long. V lost 6 bases and J lost 5, with 16 bases in between. The CDR3 loop is CASSHEHGGTGELFF. CDR3 nucleotide sequence: TGTGCCAGCAGCCATGAACACGGGGGAACCGGGGAGCTGTTTTTT.

V usage is TRBV10-3 and J usage is TRBJ1-5, with D perhaps matching TRBD1 (5 bases). The germline V gene has CDR1 ENHRY and CDR2 SYGVKD. This CDR3 comprises 14 residues. V was trimmed by 9 bases and J by 1 base, leaving 13 bases between them. The CDR3 here is CAILRVGSNQPQHF. The CDR3 DNA reads TGTGCCATACTCAGGGTGGGGAGCAATCAGCCCCAGCATTTT.

The chain has TRBV19 and TRBJ2-2; D ambiguous. V was trimmed by 5 bases and J by 0 bases, leaving 10 bases between them. CDR1 LNHDA and CDR2 SQIVND come from the germline V gene (reference sequence). This CDR3 is built from 15 residues. The CDR3 DNA sequence: TGTGCCAGTAGTCCCGTAACAGCGAACACCGGGGAGCTGTTTTTT. It specifies CASSPVTANTGELFF.

This clone has just one count. V is TRBV24-1 and J is TRBJ1-1; 7 bases line up with TRBD1. The J segment lost 4 bases and the V segment lost 2 bases, leaving 0 bases of the junction unmatched. The CDR3 runs to 13 residues. Germline V gene lookup returns CDR1 KGHDR and CDR2 SFDVKD. Here the CDR3 reads CATSDSGGTEAFF. As DNA, the CDR3 is TGTGCCACCAGTGATTCAGGGGGCACTGAAGCTTTCTTT.

This chain links TRBV12-3 or TRBV12-4 with TRBJ1-1; no clear D gene. The length of the CDR3 is 11 residues. V was clipped by 8 bases and J by 6 bases, with 10 bases between them. CDR3 in DNA: TGTGCCAGCGGCGGCACGGCTGAAGCTTTCTTT. Its translation: CASGGTAEAFF.

This clone was recorded once. The V gene is TRBV30, the J gene TRBJ2-7; D is possibly TRBD1 (5 bases). The germline CDR1 and CDR2 sequences are GTSNPN and SVGIG (reference sequence). This CDR3 spans 14 amino acids. V lost 5 bases and J lost 0, with 14 bases in between. In DNA form, the CDR3 reads TGTGCCTGGGCCTCAGGGATCGTCTCCTACGAGCAGTACTTC. Translation gives CAWASGIVSYEQYF.

This sequence joins TRBV6-2 or TRBV6-3 and TRBJ1-5; D is uncertain. This CDR3 comprises 14 residues. Germline V CDR1 and CDR2: MNHEY, SVGEGT. Trimming removed 0 bases from V and 4 bases from J, with 7 bases in between. CDR3 bases: TGTGCCAGCAGTTACTCGTACGGGAATCAGCCCCAGCATTTT. Its translation: CASSYSYGNQPQHF.

This rearrangement joins TRBV28 to TRBJ1-1, with no clear D. CDR1 and CDR2 (germline): MDHEN, SYDVKM. V was clipped by 4 bases and J by 7 bases, with 10 bases between them. This CDR3 comprises 12 residues. The CDR3 coding sequence is TGTGCCAGCAGTTCTGGGAGTTATGAAGCTTTCTTT. Translating gives CASSSGSYEAFF.

V gene TRBV28 combines with J gene TRBJ1-2; the D gene is possibly TRBD1 (6 bases). The germline V and J ends were trimmed by 4 bases and 1 base, with 16 bases remaining between them. The germline gives CDR1 MDHEN, CDR2 SYDVKM. The CDR3 sequence is 16 residues long. Here the CDR3 DNA reads TGTGCCAGCAGTTCCACCGGGGGGCGAGATAACTATGGCTACACCTTC. This encodes CASSSTGGRDNYGYTF.

The chain carries TRBV15 and TRBJ1-4, with 7 bases that match TRBD1. V shed 5 bases and J 4 bases; nucleotides not matched to a gene: 10. The CDR3 spans 16 residues. Germline V gene sequence: CDR1 LNHNV, CDR2 YYDKDF (reference sequence). As DNA, the CDR3 is TGTGCCACCAGCCCCCGCCCCGGGACAGATAATGAAAAACTGTTTTTT. It translates to CATSPRPGTDNEKLFF.

This sequence joins TRBV12-3 or TRBV12-4 and TRBJ1-2; perhaps TRBD1 as D (6 bases). V gave up 6 bases and J gave up 3 bases, with 11 bases separating them. This CDR3 is built from 13 residues. The CDR3 DNA sequence: TGTGCCAGCAGCCCCGGACAGTACTATGGCTACACCTTC. The encoded protein is CASSPGQYYGYTF.

This chain connects TRBV28 to TRBJ2-7; D might be TRBD1 (5 bases). The CDR3 is made up of 14 amino acids. Germline V gene sequence: CDR1 MDHEN, CDR2 SYDVKM. The V end was cut by 5 bases, the J end by 0 bases, with 11 bases between. CDR3 coding DNA: TGTGCCAGCAGTAAACCGACAGTCTCCTACGAGCAGTACTTC. Its protein is CASSKPTVSYEQYF. The entire variable domain, with the rest obtained from reference TRBV28 and TRBJ2-7, is as follows: DVKVTQSSRYLVKRTGEKVFLECVQDMDHENMFWYRQDPGLGLRLIYFSYDVKMKEKGDIPEGYSVSREKKERFSLILESASTNQTSMYLCASSKPTVSYEQYFGPGTRLTVT.

The CDR3 DNA reads as TGTGCCAGCAGTTTCGGGGGGGCCGGTGAGCAGTTCTTC. Its translation: CASSFGGAGEQFF. The chain combines TRBV7-2 with TRBJ2-1; 8 positions agree with TRBD2. The germline V gene has CDR1 SGHTA and CDR2 FQGNSA. The CDR3 is made up of 13 amino acids. The trim removed 6 bases at V and 9 bases at J, leaving 7 bases unmatched.

This chain links TRBV7-3 with TRBJ2-2, with D maybe TRBD2 (5 bases). The CDR3 is 16 amino acids. Trimming cost V 3 bases and J 0 bases, with 11 bases left between them. Germline CDR1 reads SGHTA; CDR2 reads FQGTGA. CDR3 sequence reads: CASSFRGPPNTGELFF. The DNA of the CDR3 is TGTGCCAGCAGCTTCCGCGGGCCGCCGAACACCGGGGAGCTGTTTTTT.

This clone was counted many times. The chain links TRBV19 to TRBJ1-2; D uncertain. The CDR3 sequence is 12 residues long. The V end lost 10 bases, the J end lost 6 bases, and 15 bases lay between the germline ends. CDR1 is LNHDA and CDR2 is SQIVND in the germline V gene (reference sequence). CDR3 DNA: TGTGCCACCTCGGATTGGAGGCATGGCTACACCTTC. It translates to CATSDWRHGYTF.

By sample fraction, this clone is medium-sized. The rearrangement uses TRBV10-3 and TRBJ1-2, with 8 bases matching TRBD1. V was clipped by 6 bases and J by 4 bases; unmatched bases: 7. The CDR3 sequence is 14 residues long. In germline, CDR1 is ENHRY, CDR2 SYGVKD. The CDR3 is CAIRDPGGSYGYTF. DNA of the CDR3: TGTGCCATCAGAGACCCAGGGGGCAGCTATGGCTACACCTTC.

The J gene is TRBJ1-5, the V gene TRBV7-2; D is unclear. In germline, CDR1 is SGHTA, CDR2 FQGNSA. This CDR3 is 13 amino acids long. Trimming pared 2 bases from V and 4 bases from J, leaving 6 bases between. CDR3 bases: TGTGCCAGCAGCTTAAACAGTAATCAGCCCCAGCATTTT. The encoded protein is CASSLNSNQPQHF.

In its sample, this clone was seen a few times. The rearrangement uses TRBV6-6 and TRBJ1-2; D gene unclear. Trimming stripped 2 bases from V and 4 bases from J, with 5 bases between. The CDR3 sequence is 12 residues long. Germline V lookup: CDR1 MNHNY, CDR2 SVGAGI (reference sequence). CDR3 DNA: TGTGCCAGCAGTTACAGCCTCTATGGCTACACCTTC. Protein sequence: CASSYSLYGYTF.

V gene TRBV7-2 combines with J gene TRBJ1-4; unclear D gene. This CDR3 region has 13 residues. V dropped 0 bases and J dropped 8 bases, with 7 bases sitting between them. CDR1 and CDR2 (germline): SGHTA, FQGNSA. The CDR3 here is CASSLAGEEKLFF. For the CDR3, the DNA is TGTGCCAGCAGCTTAGCCGGAGAAGAAAAACTGTTTTTT.

V gene TRBV5-8 combines with J gene TRBJ1-4, with D tentatively TRBD1 (6 bases). This CDR3 is built from 15 residues. Trimming removed 4 bases from V and 3 bases from J, with 13 bases in between. Germline CDR1 SGHTS, CDR2 YDEGEE. The CDR3 reads CASSKTGLANEKLFF. The CDR3 nucleotides are TGTGCCAGCAGCAAAACAGGGTTGGCTAATGAAAAACTGTTTTTT.

This sequence joins TRBV11-3 and TRBJ2-2; 8 bases match TRBD2. The CDR3 sequence is 15 residues long. J lost 5 bases, V lost 1 base, and 3 bases had no gene match. CDR1 is SGHNT, CDR2 YENEEA, per germline. This CDR3 reads CASSLGGGRTGELFF. DNA for the CDR3: TGTGCCAGCAGCTTAGGAGGCGGGAGGACCGGGGAGCTGTTTTTT.